The rows below give T cell receptor beta chains drawn from one sample of a study of blood T cell repertoires in COVID-19. The repertoire was sequenced with immunoSEQ multiplex PCR; TCRdb's copy has only in-frame clones and lacks some. Here the sample spans some 380,000 clones, 70% to 90% being singletons. Input material: PBMCs or T cells enriched from blood (not recorded which). The receptors stem from a man aged 25-45 years who had recovered from COVID-19. Both conserved end residues are part of each CDR3. A D gene is named only where the DNA matches it firmly. Only part of the rows carry a size: once, few, many, or a class if the clone is expanded.

V gene: TRBV30; J gene: TRBJ2-5; D gene: NA; clone size: NA; CDR3 DNA: TGTGCCTGGGCTGGGGGGTCGGGAGTGGAGACCCAGTACTTC; CDR3 protein: CAWAGGSGVETQYF
V gene: TRBV2; J gene: TRBJ2-3; D gene: TRBD2; clone size: NA; CDR3 DNA: TGTGCCAGCAGCCTGGGTTTCATAGCGGGGGGACCCACAGATACGCAGTATTTT; CDR3 protein: CASSLGFIAGGPTDTQYF
V gene: TRBV7-6; J gene: TRBJ1-5; D gene: TRBD1; clone size: NA; CDR3 DNA: TGTGCCAGCAGCCGACAGGGAGAACAGCCCCAGCATTTT; CDR3 protein: CASSRQGEQPQHF
V gene: TRBV5-5; J gene: TRBJ1-1; D gene: TRBD1; clone size: NA; CDR3 DNA: TGTGCCAGCAGCTTCACAGGGGGCCGGATGAACACTGAAGCTTTCTTT; CDR3 protein: CASSFTGGRMNTEAFF
V gene: TRBV11-2; J gene: TRBJ2-1; D gene: TRBD1; clone size: NA; CDR3 DNA: TGTGCCAGCAGCCAGGACAGGGTAAATGAGCAGTTCTTC; CDR3 protein: CASSQDRVNEQFF
V gene: TRBV19; J gene: TRBJ1-2; D gene: NA; clone size: NA; CDR3 DNA: TGTGCCAGTAGTATAGAGTCGGAGATCTATGGCTACACCTTC; CDR3 protein: CASSIESEIYGYTF
V gene: TRBV7-9; J gene: TRBJ1-5; D gene: NA; clone size: NA; CDR3 DNA: TGTGCCAGCAGCTCCTCCCCGGGGTTCGAATCCAGCAATCAGCCCCAGCATTTT; CDR3 protein: CASSSSPGFESSNQPQHF
V gene: TRBV4-1; J gene: TRBJ2-3; D gene: NA; clone size: NA; CDR3 DNA: TGCGCCAGCAGCCAAGAAACAGGTCTAAGCACAGATACGCAGTATTTT; CDR3 protein: CASSQETGLSTDTQYF
V gene: TRBV13; J gene: TRBJ2-7; D gene: TRBD2; clone size: NA; CDR3 DNA: TGTGCCAGCACCCCGCGGAGCGGGGGGGTACAGGAGCAGTACTTC; CDR3 protein: CASTPRSGGVQEQYF
V gene: TRBV3-1/TRBV3-2; J gene: TRBJ2-7; D gene: TRBD1; clone size: many; CDR3 DNA: TGTGCCAGCAGCCCGGGACAGGGTAACGAGCAGTACTTC; CDR3 protein: CASSPGQGNEQYF
V gene: TRBV27; J gene: TRBJ1-3; D gene: TRBD1; clone size: NA; CDR3 DNA: TGTGCCAGCAGTCCGGGACAGAGCTCTGGAAACACCATATATTTT; CDR3 protein: CASSPGQSSGNTIYF
V gene: TRBV19; J gene: TRBJ1-2; D gene: TRBD1; clone size: few; CDR3 DNA: TGTGCCAGTAGTAAACGACAGGGGAACTATGGCTACACCTTC; CDR3 protein: CASSKRQGNYGYTF
V gene: TRBV5-1; J gene: TRBJ1-5; D gene: NA; clone size: NA; CDR3 DNA: TGCGCCAGCAGCTTGACGGGGGGCACTAATCAGCCCCAGCATTTT; CDR3 protein: CASSLTGGTNQPQHF
V gene: TRBV3-1/TRBV3-2; J gene: TRBJ1-1; D gene: NA; clone size: NA; CDR3 DNA: TGTGCCAGCAGCGAGCTGTCAGGGCCCACTGAAGCTTTCTTT; CDR3 protein: CASSELSGPTEAFF
V gene: TRBV3-1/TRBV3-2; J gene: TRBJ2-5; D gene: NA; clone size: once; CDR3 DNA: TGTGCCAGCAGCCAGGGGTCTAGCGCCCGGCCCGAGACCCAGTACTTC; CDR3 protein: CASSQGSSARPETQYF
V gene: TRBV6-4; J gene: TRBJ2-3; D gene: NA; clone size: NA; CDR3 DNA: TGTGCCAACCCGGGTAGGACTTTCACAGATACGCAGTATTTT; CDR3 protein: CANPGRTFTDTQYF
V gene: TRBV7-9; J gene: TRBJ1-5; D gene: NA; clone size: NA; CDR3 DNA: TGTGCCAGCAGCTTAGATCAGGGGCCGCCCCAGCATTTT; CDR3 protein: CASSLDQGPPQHF
V gene: TRBV5-1; J gene: TRBJ2-7; D gene: TRBD1; clone size: NA; CDR3 DNA: TGCGCCAGCAGCTACCTACCGACAGGGGGCTACGAGCAGTACTTC; CDR3 protein: CASSYLPTGGYEQYF
V gene: TRBV2; J gene: TRBJ2-1; D gene: TRBD2; clone size: NA; CDR3 DNA: TGTGCCAGCAAAAGGCTAGCGGGGGGACTTTCCTACAATGAGCAGTTCTTC; CDR3 protein: CASKRLAGGLSYNEQFF
V gene: TRBV18; J gene: TRBJ2-1; D gene: NA; clone size: NA; CDR3 DNA: TGTGCCAGCTCACTCCAGGGTAGGAACAATGAGCAGTTCTTC; CDR3 protein: CASSLQGRNNEQFF
V gene: TRBV7-9; J gene: TRBJ1-3; D gene: NA; clone size: NA; CDR3 DNA: TGTGCCAGCAGCCGGACGGACTCCTCTGGAAACACCATATATTTT; CDR3 protein: CASSRTDSSGNTIYF
V gene: TRBV7-2; J gene: TRBJ1-1; D gene: NA; clone size: NA; CDR3 DNA: TGTGCCAGCAGGAGGCAGAGTCAAATGAACACTGAAGCTTTCTTT; CDR3 protein: CASRRQSQMNTEAFF
V gene: TRBV18; J gene: TRBJ2-7; D gene: TRBD1; clone size: NA; CDR3 DNA: TGTGCCAGCTCACCACCTCTCAACGCGACAGGGAGCTACGAGCAGTACTTC; CDR3 protein: CASSPPLNATGSYEQYF
V gene: TRBV6-6; J gene: TRBJ1-3; D gene: NA; clone size: NA; CDR3 DNA: TGTGCCAGCACTTCTCGGGGATCGGGAAACACCATATATTTT; CDR3 protein: CASTSRGSGNTIYF
V gene: TRBV4-1; J gene: TRBJ1-6; D gene: TRBD1; clone size: NA; CDR3 DNA: TGCGCCAGCACGTTGGGTCAGGGGGTCTATAATTCACCCCTCCACTTT; CDR3 protein: CASTLGQGVYNSPLHF
V gene: TRBV7-8; J gene: TRBJ1-2; D gene: TRBD1; clone size: NA; CDR3 DNA: TGTGCCAGCAGCTTATATCTCTCGGGACAGGGGGCTCTTGGTGGCTACACCTTC; CDR3 protein: CASSLYLSGQGALGGYTF
V gene: TRBV6-2/TRBV6-3; J gene: TRBJ1-2; D gene: TRBD1; clone size: once; CDR3 DNA: TGTGCCAGCAGCTGGACAGGACAGGGCTACACCTTC; CDR3 protein: CASSWTGQGYTF
V gene: TRBV25-1; J gene: TRBJ1-6; D gene: TRBD1; clone size: NA; CDR3 DNA: TGTGCCAGCAGTGCCGGACAGGGGACGAATTCACCCCTCCACTTT; CDR3 protein: CASSAGQGTNSPLHF
V gene: TRBV3-1/TRBV3-2; J gene: TRBJ1-6; D gene: NA; clone size: NA; CDR3 DNA: TGTGCCAGCAGCCAACAGAGACAAGCAAATTCACCCCTCCACTTT; CDR3 protein: CASSQQRQANSPLHF
V gene: TRBV6-5; J gene: TRBJ1-2; D gene: NA; clone size: NA; CDR3 DNA: TGTGCCAGCACCTCCCCAGGGTCAGGCTACACCTTC; CDR3 protein: CASTSPGSGYTF
V gene: TRBV19; J gene: TRBJ1-4; D gene: TRBD1; clone size: NA; CDR3 DNA: TGTGCCAGTAGTATAATGGGACAGACTAATGAAAAACTGTTTTTT; CDR3 protein: CASSIMGQTNEKLFF
V gene: TRBV5-1; J gene: TRBJ1-3; D gene: TRBD1; clone size: NA; CDR3 DNA: TGCGCCAGCAGTTTAACAGGGGGCGCGGACACCATATATTTT; CDR3 protein: CASSLTGGADTIYF
V gene: TRBV19; J gene: TRBJ1-5; D gene: TRBD1; clone size: NA; CDR3 DNA: TGTGCCAGTAACACCGGGACAGGGTCCCTTAATCAGCCCCAGCATTTT; CDR3 protein: CASNTGTGSLNQPQHF
V gene: TRBV25-1; J gene: TRBJ1-2; D gene: NA; clone size: NA; CDR3 DNA: TGTGCCAGCAGGGAAACAGGGCGAAATGGCTACACCTTC; CDR3 protein: CASRETGRNGYTF
V gene: TRBV6-5; J gene: TRBJ1-5; D gene: TRBD1; clone size: NA; CDR3 DNA: TGTGCCAGCAGGGGGACAGGGGATCAGCCCCAGCATTTT; CDR3 protein: CASRGTGDQPQHF